This T cell receptor beta chain was retrieved from a study of T cells in tumors after PD-1 blockade. V was pared by 2 bases and J by 4 bases, with 11 bases between. The CDR3 loop spans 14 amino acids. The germline CDR1 and CDR2 sequences are MDHEN and SYDVKM. This table comes from immunoSEQ multiplex PCR, and its TCRdb copy is limited to in-frame clones, with some not included. The sample carries more than 45,000 clones, approximately 79% recorded once. The TCR was taken from a human donor with advanced basal cell or squamous cell carcinoma (not recorded which). The sequences come from PBMCs, collected before anti-PD-1 therapy. The rearrangement links TRBV28 to TRBJ1-2; no definite D call. DNA of the CDR3: TGTGCCAGCAGTTTAAACAGCGACTCCTATGGCTACACCTTC. It encodes CASSLNSDSYGYTF.